A selection of T cell receptor beta chains follows, all from one sample in a study of blood T cell repertoires in COVID-19. TCRdb's copy holds only in-frame clones and misses some; the assay was immunoSEQ multiplex PCR. The sample includes more than 55,000 clones, more than 80% seen only once; the top ten take roughly 1.4%. Input material: peripheral blood. These receptors came from an elderly woman with acute or convalescent COVID-19. Both conserved end residues are part of each CDR3. D genes are given only for firm matches. Clone size is given for some rows only: seen once, a few or many times, or a class if the clone is expanded.

>TRBJ2-7|.|.|TRBV28
TGTGCCAGCAGTTTCCCGACACAGGGCTCCTACGAGCAGTACTTC
CASSFPTQGSYEQYF
>TRBJ1-3|.|TRBD1|TRBV18
TGTGCCAGCTCACCAAACTCTGGGACAGGGTTTTCTGGAAACACCATATATTTT
CASSPNSGTGFSGNTIYF
>TRBJ1-1|few|TRBD1|TRBV11-2
TGTGCCAGCAGCCAATCAGGCCCAGGGGGCAATTTAGCTTTCTTT
CASSQSGPGGNLAFF
>TRBJ2-3|.|TRBD1|TRBV6-2/TRBV6-3
TGTGCCAGCAGTCCGCTAGGACAGGTTAGCACAGATACGCAGTATTTT
CASSPLGQVSTDTQYF
>TRBJ2-3|once|TRBD2|TRBV10-1
TGCGCCAGCAGTGACAGGACTAGCGGGAGCACAGATACGCAGTATTTT
CASSDRTSGSTDTQYF
>TRBJ1-1|once|.|TRBV6-5
TGTGCCAGCAGTTCGGCGGCGGCGGGCACTGAAGCTTTCTTT
CASSSAAAGTEAFF
>TRBJ2-1|.|TRBD2|TRBV6-5
TGTGCCAGCCTGGGGGGGGACTCGGCCTACAATGAGCAGTTCTTC
CASLGGDSAYNEQFF
>TRBJ2-7|.|.|TRBV6-6
TGTGCCAGTAACCGAAAGGGGGAATCCTACGAGCAGTACTTC
CASNRKGESYEQYF
>TRBJ2-5|.|.|TRBV21-1
TGTGCCAGCGAACTAGGGCGTCGGGAGACCCAGTACTTC
CASELGRRETQYF
>TRBJ1-1|.|.|TRBV2
TGTGCCAGCAGTGATAACAGGTATACAGCTTTCTTT
CASSDNRYTAFF
>TRBJ1-1|.|.|TRBV7-6
TGTGCCAGCAGCTTAGTCGGGGGGAACACTGAAGCTTTCTTT
CASSLVGGNTEAFF
>TRBJ1-4|.|TRBD1|TRBV5-6
TGTGCCAGCAGCTCGGGGGACAGGCCTAATGAAAAACTGTTTTTT
CASSSGDRPNEKLFF
>TRBJ1-1|.|TRBD1|TRBV11-2
TGTGCCAGCAGCCCCCGGGACAGGGGGCTTATAAACACTGAAGCTTTCTTT
CASSPRDRGLINTEAFF
>TRBJ1-4|.|.|TRBV6-5
TGTGCCAGCAGGGAGCCTACAACTAATGAAAAACTGTTTTTT
CASREPTTNEKLFF
>TRBJ2-7|.|.|TRBV5-4
TGTGCCAGCACCATTGAGGGAGGACGGGGCTACGAGCAGTACTTC
CASTIEGGRGYEQYF
>TRBJ1-6|.|TRBD1|TRBV30
TGTGCCTGGAGTAGACAGGGTCAATCACCCCTCCACTTT
CAWSRQGQSPLHF
>TRBJ1-1|.|.|TRBV6-4
TGTGCCAGCAGCCGGGGACAGAACACTGAAGCTTTCTTT
CASSRGQNTEAFF
>TRBJ2-3|once|.|TRBV18
TGTGCCAGCTCACCACCGTCAACAGATACGCAGTATTTT
CASSPPSTDTQYF
>TRBJ1-2|.|.|TRBV28
TGTGCCAGCAGGGGCCCCAGAGGGTTTGGCTACACCTTC
CASRGPRGFGYTF
>TRBJ1-5|.|.|TRBV6-5
TGTGCCAGCATAGCGACAAAAAACGGCAATCAGCCCCAGCATTTT
CASIATKNGNQPQHF